Below, one T cell receptor (beta chain) is given with its context. This sample stems from a study of shared T cell receptors in the human thymus. Measured with immunoSEQ multiplex PCR; TCRdb has only the in-frame clones, and not every one. The sample carries over 650,000 clones, around 87% recorded once. A further study also used this sample, focusing on human thymus T cells. Per that paper: Corrective heart surgery yielded resections, and these provided the thymus tissue.

The specimen was thymocytes. This clonotype was obtained from a boy under two years old with a congenital heart defect.

This chain's CDR3 is CASSLLLAGGPRTDTQYF. The CDR3 DNA reads as TGTGCCAGCAGTTTATTACTAGCGGGAGGGCCTCGCACAGATACGCAGTATTTT. The rearrangement uses TRBV28 and TRBJ2-3; 13 bases match TRBD2. The CDR3 spans 18 residues. Germline assignment: CDR1 MDHEN and CDR2 SYDVKM. Losses at the gene ends were 1 base for V and 1 base for J; bases not matched to a gene: 5.